This TCR beta chain was sequenced for a study of blood T cells in healthy people across ages. Turning to the study itself: Template switching caught about one barcoded beta molecule for each two T cells.

Germline CDR1 and CDR2: SGHRS and YFSETQ. The CDR3 has 16 amino acids. The germline V and J ends were trimmed by 1 base and 6 bases, with 16 bases remaining between them. Study findings and constraints: Calculation of diversity from one million T cells yielded estimates considered to be underestimates. Expanded clonotype changes were possibly confounded by unknown donor CMV status.

This clonotype was picked up one time. Antigen specificity is unknown. A second 7 to 11 cycle PCR used barcoded and J-beta primers. With 12 random nucleotides, a template-switch adaptor tagged each individual cDNA molecule. From the 5' RACE reads, TCRdb called clonotypes with MiXCR, one entry per CDR3 protein. The sample lists hundreds of thousands of distinct CDR3 sequences, 58% seen once, with roughly 22% in the top ten. This clonotype originated in a man aged 30 to 45 in good health. Sequencing used blood. This sequence joins TRBV5-1 and TRBJ2-2; D is perhaps TRBD2 (5 bases). The CDR3 nucleotides are TGCGCCAGCAGCTTGAATGGAGGTGCGTGGCCCGGGGAGCTGTTTTTT. Its translation: CASSLNGGAWPGELFF.